This TCR beta chain was obtained from a study of Ad26.COV2.S vaccination and SARS-CoV-2 variants. Overall study: Ad26.COV2.S given intramuscularly, once or twice 56 days apart.

V dropped 5 bases and J dropped 3 bases, with 19 bases sitting between them. The CDR3 is 16 amino acids. The V gene's germline CDR1 is SGHKS and CDR2 YYEKEE (reference sequence). Generated by immunoSEQ multiplex PCR, the TCRdb table keeps only in-frame clones and is missing some. The sample gives under 550,000 clones, approximately 92% of which show up once; more than 9% is in the top ten. Turning to this clone: Antigen: not known.

Study observations and caveats: The TCR-based breadth and depth measures might underestimate overall T cell responses. Compared with placebo recipients, vaccine recipients had higher spike-specific TCR breadth.

Treatment defined: around 19 received Ad26.COV2.S at low or high dose, single or two shots; five or six received placebo; per-sample allocation not given. Specimen acquisition occurred on day 63 following the initial vaccine or placebo injection. Donor was an adult aged 18-55 years in Boston. This receptor was obtained from a person aged 18-60 years who received the Ad26.COV2.S COVID-19 vaccine or a placebo. The specimen comprised peripheral blood, sampled in a trial of Ad26.COV2.S vaccine versus placebo. This rearrangement joins TRBV5-5 to TRBJ2-3; D is possibly TRBD1 or TRBD2 (5 bases each). The CDR3 protein is CASSEGWGRRTDTQYF. CDR3 sequence (DNA): TGTGCCAGCAGTGAGGGTTGGGGGAGAAGGACAGATACGCAGTATTTT.